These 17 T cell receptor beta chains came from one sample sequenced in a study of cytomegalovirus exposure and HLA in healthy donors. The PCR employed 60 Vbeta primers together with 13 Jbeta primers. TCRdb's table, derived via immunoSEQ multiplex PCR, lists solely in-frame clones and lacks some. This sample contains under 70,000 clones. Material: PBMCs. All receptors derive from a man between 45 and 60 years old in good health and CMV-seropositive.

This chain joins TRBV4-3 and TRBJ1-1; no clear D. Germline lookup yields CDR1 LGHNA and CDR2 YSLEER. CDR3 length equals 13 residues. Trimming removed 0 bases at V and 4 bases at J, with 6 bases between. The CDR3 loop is CASSQDGLTEAFF. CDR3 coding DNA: TGCGCCAGCAGCCAAGATGGGCTCACTGAAGCTTTCTTT.

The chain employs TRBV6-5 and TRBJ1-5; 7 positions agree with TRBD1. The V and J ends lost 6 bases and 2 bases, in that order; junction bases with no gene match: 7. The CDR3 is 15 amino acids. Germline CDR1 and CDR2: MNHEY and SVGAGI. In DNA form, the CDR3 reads TGTGCCAGCAGAGCCGGCGGACAGGGCAATCAGCCCCAGCATTTT. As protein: CASRAGGQGNQPQHF.

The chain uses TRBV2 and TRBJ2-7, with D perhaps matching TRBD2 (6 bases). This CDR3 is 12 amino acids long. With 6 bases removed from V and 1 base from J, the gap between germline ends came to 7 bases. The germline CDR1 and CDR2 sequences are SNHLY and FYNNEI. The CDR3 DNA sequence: TGTGCCAGCAGGGGGGGATCCTACGAGCAGTACTTC. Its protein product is CASRGGSYEQYF.

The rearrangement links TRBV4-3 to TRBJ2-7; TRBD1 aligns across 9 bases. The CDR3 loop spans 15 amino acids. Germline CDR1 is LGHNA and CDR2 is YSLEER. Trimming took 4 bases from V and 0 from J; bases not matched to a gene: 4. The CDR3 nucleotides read TGCGCCAGCAGCCCGGACAGGGGCGCCTCCTACGAGCAGTACTTC. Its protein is CASSPDRGASYEQYF.

CDR3 protein: CASSLLYNGQPSPLHF. The CDR3 nucleotides are TGTGCCAGCAGCCTCCTCTATAATGGACAGCCATCACCCCTCCACTTT. This chain connects TRBV11-2 to TRBJ1-6, with D perhaps matching TRBD1 (6 bases). Germline CDR1 reads SGHAT; CDR2 reads FQNNGV. The V end was cut by 5 bases, the J end by 10 bases, with 21 bases between. This CDR3 comprises 16 residues.

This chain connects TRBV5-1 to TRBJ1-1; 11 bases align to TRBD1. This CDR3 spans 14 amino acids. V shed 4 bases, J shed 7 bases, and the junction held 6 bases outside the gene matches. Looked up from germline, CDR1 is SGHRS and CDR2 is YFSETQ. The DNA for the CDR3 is TGCGCCAGCAGCATCGGGACAGGGGGTGATGAAGCTTTCTTT. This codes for CASSIGTGGDEAFF.

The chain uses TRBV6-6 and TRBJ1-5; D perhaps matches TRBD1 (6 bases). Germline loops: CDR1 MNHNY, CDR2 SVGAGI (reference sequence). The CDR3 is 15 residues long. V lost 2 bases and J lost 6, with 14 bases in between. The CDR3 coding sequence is TGTGCCAGCAGTTACGAGGGGGGGTCTGGTCAGCCCCAGCATTTT. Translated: CASSYEGGSGQPQHF.

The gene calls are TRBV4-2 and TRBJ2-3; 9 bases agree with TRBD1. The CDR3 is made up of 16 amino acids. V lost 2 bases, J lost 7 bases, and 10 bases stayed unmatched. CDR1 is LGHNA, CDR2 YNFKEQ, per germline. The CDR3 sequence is CASSQSDRGGINTQYF. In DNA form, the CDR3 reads TGTGCCAGCAGCCAATCGGACAGGGGAGGAATAAATACGCAGTATTTT.

CDR3 nucleotide sequence: TGTGCCAGCGAGAACAGGGGGACCTACGAGCAGTACTTC. Translated, it gives CASENRGTYEQYF. The rearrangement joins TRBV2 to TRBJ2-7; TRBD1 aligns across 8 bases. Unmatched junction bases numbered 5, after V lost 8 bases and J lost 2 bases. The CDR3 is made up of 13 amino acids. Germline V gives CDR1 SNHLY, CDR2 FYNNEI.

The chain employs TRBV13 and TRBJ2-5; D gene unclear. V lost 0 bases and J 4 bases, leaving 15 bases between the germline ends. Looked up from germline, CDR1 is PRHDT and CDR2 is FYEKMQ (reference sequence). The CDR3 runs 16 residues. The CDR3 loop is CASSLGRVHLSETQYF. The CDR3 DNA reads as TGTGCCAGCAGCTTAGGCCGTGTCCATCTATCAGAGACCCAGTACTTC.

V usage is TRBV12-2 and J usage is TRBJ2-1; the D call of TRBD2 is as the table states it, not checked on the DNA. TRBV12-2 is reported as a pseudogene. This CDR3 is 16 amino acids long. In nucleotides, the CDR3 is TGTGCAAGTCGCTCCCTCGGACTAGCGGTATACAATGAGCAGTTCTTC. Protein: CASRSLGLAVYNEQFF.

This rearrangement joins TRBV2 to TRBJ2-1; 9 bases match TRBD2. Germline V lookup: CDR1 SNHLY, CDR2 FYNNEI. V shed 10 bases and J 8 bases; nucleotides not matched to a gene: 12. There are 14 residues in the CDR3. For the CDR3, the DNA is TGTGCCACCCTGGGGGCGGGGGGGCCTTATGAGCAGTTCTTC. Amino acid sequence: CATLGAGGPYEQFF.

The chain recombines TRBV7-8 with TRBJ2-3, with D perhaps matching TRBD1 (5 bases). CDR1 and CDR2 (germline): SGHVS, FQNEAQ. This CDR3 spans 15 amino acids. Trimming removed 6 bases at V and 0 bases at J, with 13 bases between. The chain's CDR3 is CASRRQIGSTDTQYF. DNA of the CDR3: TGTGCCAGCAGGCGACAGATAGGAAGCACAGATACGCAGTATTTT.

CDR3: CASLGQRNTEAFF. The CDR3 DNA reads as TGTGCCAGCCTGGGGCAGAGGAACACTGAAGCTTTCTTT. V gene TRBV19 combines with J gene TRBJ1-1; tentative D call: TRBD1 (5 bases). There are 13 residues in the CDR3. The germline V and J ends were trimmed by 9 bases and 1 base, with 12 bases remaining between them. Looked up from germline, CDR1 is LNHDA and CDR2 is SQIVND (reference sequence).

CDR3: CASSWTGSGELFF. The CDR3 nucleotides are TGTGCCAGTAGTTGGACAGGGTCCGGGGAGCTGTTTTTT. This chain connects TRBV19 to TRBJ2-2; 8 nucleotides line up with TRBD1. Germline CDR1 and CDR2: LNHDA and SQIVND (reference sequence). CDR3 length: 13 residues. The junction had 2 bases not matched to a gene; V was cut back by 5 bases and J by 6 bases.

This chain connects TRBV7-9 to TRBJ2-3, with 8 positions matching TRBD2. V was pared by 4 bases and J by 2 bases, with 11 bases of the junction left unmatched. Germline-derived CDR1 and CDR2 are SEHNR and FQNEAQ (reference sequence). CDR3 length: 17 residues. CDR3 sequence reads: CASSSEYRLALTDTQYF. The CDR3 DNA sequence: TGTGCCAGCAGCTCCGAGTACCGACTAGCGCTCACAGATACGCAGTATTTT.

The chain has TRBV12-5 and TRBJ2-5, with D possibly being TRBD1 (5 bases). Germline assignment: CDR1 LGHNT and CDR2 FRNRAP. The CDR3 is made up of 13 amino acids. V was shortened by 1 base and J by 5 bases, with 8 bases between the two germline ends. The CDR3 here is CASGLGGRETQYF. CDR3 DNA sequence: TGTGCTAGTGGTTTGGGGGGCCGGGAGACCCAGTACTTC.